The 20 T cell receptor beta chains below come from one sample, sequenced in a study of shared clonotypes between healthy human individuals. Profiling relied on immunoSEQ multiplex PCR, and the TCRdb table lists in-frame clones only, not all of them. The profile shows about 1.5 million clones, around 95% of them singletons. Sequences were obtained from naive CD4+ T cells sorted from blood. Subset of the sample: CD45RA+ positively selected. The receptors shown here come from a young man in good health.

J is TRBJ1-3 and V is TRBV5-6; no definite D call. Trimming removed 0 bases at V and 3 bases at J, with 4 bases between. There are 13 residues in the CDR3. Germline CDR1 SGHDT, CDR2 YYEEEE. CDR3 sequence: CASSLGVGNTIYF. The DNA of the CDR3 is TGTGCCAGCAGCTTGGGCGTTGGAAACACCATATATTTT.

The chain joins TRBV7-9 to TRBJ2-1, with D possibly matching TRBD1 (6 bases). Germline V gene sequence: CDR1 SEHNR, CDR2 FQNEAQ (reference sequence). V lost 5 bases, J lost 4 bases, and 12 bases lay in between. The CDR3 runs to 14 residues. The CDR3 protein is CASSVRQVYNEQFF. DNA of the CDR3: TGTGCCAGCAGCGTCAGACAGGTGTACAATGAGCAGTTCTTC.

The rearrangement links TRBV30 to TRBJ1-1; D is unresolved. Germline V gene lookup returns CDR1 GTSNPN and CDR2 SVGIG (reference sequence). Trimming pared 4 bases from V and 3 bases from J, leaving 9 bases between. This CDR3 is 12 amino acids long. The CDR3 sequence: CAWTVRDTEAFF. The CDR3 region has the DNA TGTGCCTGGACAGTTCGGGACACTGAAGCTTTCTTT.

The chain carries TRBV5-4 and TRBJ2-5; D is ambiguous. Trimming took off 1 base at V and 3 bases at J, with 13 bases between the two ends. This CDR3 comprises 15 residues. Germline CDR1 and CDR2: SGHNT and YYREEE (reference sequence). CDR3 region: CASSLRAGPKETQYF. The CDR3 DNA is TGTGCCAGCAGCTTGCGAGCAGGCCCAAAAGAGACCCAGTACTTC.

The chain couples TRBV10-1 to TRBJ1-1; D uncertain. V was pared by 8 bases and J by 5 bases, with 12 bases between. The germline V gene has CDR1 WNHNN and CDR2 SYGVQD (reference sequence). The CDR3 contains 12 residues. CDR3 protein: CASSATGTEAFF. The CDR3, as DNA: TGCGCCAGCTCTGCGACCGGTACTGAAGCTTTCTTT.

This chain links TRBV11-3 with TRBJ2-2; TRBD2 matches at 7 bases. CDR1 SGHNT and CDR2 YENEEA come from the germline V gene. V lost 5 bases and J lost 8; bases outside the gene matches: 11. CDR3 length: 15 amino acids. For the CDR3, the DNA is TGTGCCAGCAGCGCCGGACTTAGGGAGGGGGGGGAGCTGTTTTTT. Translated: CASSAGLREGGELFF.

This chain connects TRBV6-1 to TRBJ1-4; D is undetermined. The CDR3 has 13 residues. V lost 4 bases, J lost 0 bases, and 3 bases lay in between. From germline, CDR1 is MNHNS and CDR2 SASEGT. The CDR3 spells CASSVTTNEKLFF. CDR3 in DNA: TGTGCCAGCAGTGTCACAACTAATGAAAAACTGTTTTTT.

The V gene is TRBV10-1, the J gene TRBJ2-1, with TRBD2 matching over 9 bases. J lost 7 bases, V lost 3 bases, and 7 bases had no gene match. Looked up from germline, CDR1 is WNHNN and CDR2 is SYGVQD (reference sequence). The CDR3 has 15 residues. The CDR3 region has the DNA TGCGCCAGCAGTGATCGGCTAGCGGGATTAAATGAGCAGTTCTTC. Residues: CASSDRLAGLNEQFF.

This sequence joins TRBV7-9 and TRBJ2-7; D not resolved. The V and J ends lost 1 base and 6 bases respectively, with 7 bases between them. CDR1 and CDR2 from the germline V gene are SEHNR and FQNEAQ (reference sequence). The CDR3 loop spans 12 amino acids. CDR3 amino acids: CASSLEGGEQYF. Written as DNA, the CDR3 is TGTGCCAGCAGCTTAGAAGGTGGCGAGCAGTACTTC.

The chain recombines TRBV11-2 with TRBJ2-5, with D perhaps matching TRBD1 (6 bases). The CDR3 length is 14 residues. Trimming removed 8 bases at V and 1 base at J, with 14 bases between. Per the germline V gene, CDR1 is SGHAT and CDR2 is FQNNGV. CDR3 sequence: CASRHTGSQETQYF. The CDR3 DNA reads TGTGCCAGCCGCCATACAGGGTCCCAAGAGACCCAGTACTTC.

The chain carries TRBV7-3 and TRBJ2-1; 10 bases line up with TRBD1. Trimming at V came to 5 bases and at J to 16 bases, leaving 11 bases not matched to a gene. The germline V gene has CDR1 SGHTA and CDR2 FQGTGA. The CDR3 runs 13 residues. The CDR3 DNA reads as TGTGCCAGCAGCCGAGGGACAGGGGACGAATCTTTCTTC. It yields the protein CASSRGTGDESFF.

The chain uses TRBV5-1 and TRBJ1-3; no reliable D call. Trimming pared 4 bases from V and 0 bases from J, leaving 14 bases between. The CDR3 length is 16 residues. Germline CDR1 SGHRS, CDR2 YFSETQ. The CDR3 DNA is TGCGCCAGCAGCCTGGAGGTCACCTCCTCTGGAAACACCATATATTTT. Protein product: CASSLEVTSSGNTIYF.

This clone has just a few counts. This CDR3 reads CASSITGAWTDTQYF. CDR3 DNA sequence: TGTGCCAGCAGCATCACAGGGGCGTGGACAGATACGCAGTATTTT. The V gene is TRBV9, the J gene TRBJ2-3; 7 nucleotides agree with TRBD1. Germline trimming cut 4 bases from V and 3 bases from J; bases unmatched to any gene: 8. The CDR3 totals 15 residues. The V gene's germline CDR1 is SGDLS and CDR2 YYNGEE.

This sequence joins TRBV18 and TRBJ2-1; perhaps TRBD2 as D (7 bases). This CDR3 comprises 18 residues. Germline values: CDR1 KGHSH, CDR2 LQKENI. Between the trimmed V and J ends, which lost 0 bases and 2 bases, there was a span of 17 bases. The CDR3 is CASSPPIAGGQTYNEQFF. In nucleotides, the CDR3 is TGTGCCAGCTCACCACCAATCGCCGGGGGGCAAACCTACAATGAGCAGTTCTTC.

V gene TRBV5-1 combines with J gene TRBJ1-2; no reliable D call. The CDR3 totals 13 residues. With 1 base removed from V and 7 bases from J, the gap between germline ends came to 11 bases. Germline values: CDR1 SGHRS, CDR2 YFSETQ. DNA for the CDR3: TGCGCCAGCAGCTTGCATCCCGAGGCTGGCTACACCTTC. It yields the protein CASSLHPEAGYTF. Full variable domain (missing parts from reference TRBV5-1 and TRBJ1-2): KAGVTQTPRYLIKTRGQQVTLSCSPISGHRSVSWYQQTPGQGLQFLFEYFSETQRNKGNFPGRFSGRQFSNSRSEMNVSTLELGDSALYLCASSLHPEAGYTFGSGTRLTVV.

The chain is built from TRBV28 and TRBJ1-1; 7 bases agree with TRBD1. V lost 5 bases and J lost 8; bases outside the gene matches: 5. CDR1 and CDR2 (germline): MDHEN, SYDVKM. The CDR3 extends over 12 amino acids. CDR3 protein: CASSTGEWEAFF. For the CDR3, the DNA is TGTGCCAGCAGTACAGGGGAATGGGAAGCTTTCTTT.

V is TRBV4-3 and J is TRBJ2-1; the match to TRBD2 covers 14 bases. Germline assignment: CDR1 LGHNA and CDR2 YSLEER. This CDR3 is built from 18 residues. The J segment lost 7 bases and the V segment lost 2 bases, leaving 10 bases of the junction unmatched. DNA for the CDR3: TGCGCCAGCAGCCAAATGGGTCCGGGACTAGCGGGAGAGAATGAGCAGTTCTTC. Protein: CASSQMGPGLAGENEQFF.

CDR3 nucleotide sequence: TGTGCCAGCAGCTTAGGAGTTACCCACACCGGGGAGCTGTTTTTT. Translation: CASSLGVTHTGELFF. This chain uses TRBV7-9 with TRBJ2-2; D remains unclear. This CDR3 has 15 residues. V lost 1 base and J 3 bases, leaving 9 bases between the germline ends. Germline loops: CDR1 SEHNR, CDR2 FQNEAQ (reference sequence).

This chain uses TRBV5-4 with TRBJ1-1; D unresolved. The CDR3 has 13 residues. CDR1 SGHNT and CDR2 YYREEE come from the germline V gene (reference sequence). Deletions cut 1 base from V and 4 bases from J, with 8 bases between. DNA for the CDR3: TGTGCCAGCAGCTTGACCGGGAGCACTGAAGCTTTCTTT. Translated: CASSLTGSTEAFF.

The chain carries TRBV5-4 and TRBJ1-5, with TRBD1 identical over 9 bases. J gave up 0 bases and V 1 base, and 5 bases lay outside the gene matches. Germline-derived CDR1 and CDR2 are SGHNT and YYREEE (reference sequence). This CDR3 is 17 amino acids long. The CDR3 loop reads CASSLRDRVYSNQPQHF. The CDR3 DNA sequence: TGTGCCAGCAGCTTGCGGGACAGGGTGTATAGCAATCAGCCCCAGCATTTT.